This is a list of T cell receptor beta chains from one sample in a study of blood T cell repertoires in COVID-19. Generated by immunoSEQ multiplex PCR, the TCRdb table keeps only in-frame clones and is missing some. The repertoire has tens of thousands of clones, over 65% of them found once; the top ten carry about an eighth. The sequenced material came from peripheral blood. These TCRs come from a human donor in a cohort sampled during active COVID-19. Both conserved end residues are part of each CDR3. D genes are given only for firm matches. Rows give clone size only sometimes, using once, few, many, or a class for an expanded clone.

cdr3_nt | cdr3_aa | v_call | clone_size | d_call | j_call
TGTGCCAGCAGCTTACCGGCAGGGGGTATGAACACTGAAGCTTTCTTT | CASSLPAGGMNTEAFF | TRBV7-3 | few | TRBD1 | TRBJ1-1
TGTGCCAGCAGCCTTCACGGACAGGGTCTGAACACTGAAGCTTTCTTT | CASSLHGQGLNTEAFF | TRBV7-2 | . | TRBD1 | TRBJ1-1
TGTGCCAGCAGCATAACCGGGACAGGTAACGAGCAGTTCTTC | CASSITGTGNEQFF | TRBV11-2 | few | TRBD1 | TRBJ2-1
TGTGCCAGCAGCAAAGCTGTGGGAGACAGGGCCAGCTCCTACAATGAGCAGTTCTTC | CASSKAVGDRASSYNEQFF | TRBV21-1 | once | . | TRBJ2-1
TGTGCCAGTAGTATGCAAGCGGGAGGGACAGAGACCCAGTACTTC | CASSMQAGGTETQYF | TRBV19 | . | TRBD2 | TRBJ2-5
TGTGCCAGCTCACCACCGAGGGCGGGAGGGAGAGATGAGCAGTTCTTC | CASSPPRAGGRDEQFF | TRBV18 | . | TRBD2 | TRBJ2-1
TGCGCCAGCAGCCAAGATCCATTACGGGGAGCTACCGGGGAGCTGTTTTTT | CASSQDPLRGATGELFF | TRBV4-3 | few | . | TRBJ2-2
TGTGCCAGCAGCACTAACCCCCCTGGGGCCAACGTCCTGACTTTC | CASSTNPPGANVLTF | TRBV7-2 | . | . | TRBJ2-6
TGTGCCAGCAGTGCCTACAGGACAGGGGTGGAGGGCGAGCAGTACTTC | CASSAYRTGVEGEQYF | TRBV6-6 | . | TRBD1 | TRBJ2-7
TGTGCCAGCAGCCAAGAGGTTGGGGCCGCTTTCTTT | CASSQEVGAAFF | TRBV4-2 | once | . | TRBJ1-1
TGTGCCAGCAGCCGAGTTGTATCTAGCATCCCAGATACGCAGTATTTT | CASSRVVSSIPDTQYF | TRBV3-1/TRBV3-2 | . | . | TRBJ2-3
TGTGCCAGCAGCACGCCGGGACAGGCGAGGGAGACCCAGTACTTC | CASSTPGQARETQYF | TRBV5-4 | once | TRBD1 | TRBJ2-5
TGTGCCAGCAGTAGCGGTCTAGGCACCGGGGAGCTGTTTTTT | CASSSGLGTGELFF | TRBV6-5 | . | . | TRBJ2-2
TGCGCCAGCAGCTCGCTTTTGGGGACAGGGACCTACGAGCAGTACTTC | CASSSLLGTGTYEQYF | TRBV5-1 | . | TRBD1 | TRBJ2-7
TGTGCCAGCAGCCGGACAGGGGTGGATTCACCCCTCCACTTT | CASSRTGVDSPLHF | TRBV3-1/TRBV3-2 | . | TRBD1 | TRBJ1-6
TGTGCCAGCAGTAAGGGGGACAGGGGCACGTACGAGCAGTACTTC | CASSKGDRGTYEQYF | TRBV28 | . | TRBD1 | TRBJ2-7
TGTGCCAGCAGCCGGTGGGCGGGAGGGACCTACGAGCAGTACTTC | CASSRWAGGTYEQYF | TRBV5-4 | . | TRBD2 | TRBJ2-7
TGTGCCAGCAGCCCCTGGACAGGGGGTTCAACTAATGAAAAACTGTTTTTT | CASSPWTGGSTNEKLFF | TRBV3-1/TRBV3-2 | . | TRBD1 | TRBJ1-4
TGTGCCAGCAGCCATTTAACAGCTAGCAATCAGCCCCAGCATTTT | CASSHLTASNQPQHF | TRBV12-1 | . | . | TRBJ1-5
TGTGCCAGCACCAAGGGACAGGGTGGCTACGAGCAGTACTTC | CASTKGQGGYEQYF | TRBV6-5 | . | TRBD1 | TRBJ2-7